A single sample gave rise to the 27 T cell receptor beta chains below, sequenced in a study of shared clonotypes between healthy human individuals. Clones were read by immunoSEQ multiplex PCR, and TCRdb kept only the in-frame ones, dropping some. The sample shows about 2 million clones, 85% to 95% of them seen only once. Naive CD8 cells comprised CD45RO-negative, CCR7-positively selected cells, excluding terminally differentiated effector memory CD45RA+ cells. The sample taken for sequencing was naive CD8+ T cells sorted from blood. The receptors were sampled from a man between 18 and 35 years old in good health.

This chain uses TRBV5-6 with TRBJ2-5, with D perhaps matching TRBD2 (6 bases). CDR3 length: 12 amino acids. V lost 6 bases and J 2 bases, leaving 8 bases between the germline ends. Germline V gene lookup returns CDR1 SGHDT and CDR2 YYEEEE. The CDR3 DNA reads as TGTGCCAGCAATGGGGGGCAAGAGACCCAGTACTTC. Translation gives CASNGGQETQYF.

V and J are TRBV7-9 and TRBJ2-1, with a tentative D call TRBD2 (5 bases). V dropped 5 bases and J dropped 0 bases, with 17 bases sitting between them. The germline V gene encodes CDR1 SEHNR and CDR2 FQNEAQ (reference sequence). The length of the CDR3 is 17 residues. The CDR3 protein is CASSNSDSPSSYNEQFF. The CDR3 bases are TGTGCCAGCAGCAATTCGGACTCCCCAAGCTCCTACAATGAGCAGTTCTTC.

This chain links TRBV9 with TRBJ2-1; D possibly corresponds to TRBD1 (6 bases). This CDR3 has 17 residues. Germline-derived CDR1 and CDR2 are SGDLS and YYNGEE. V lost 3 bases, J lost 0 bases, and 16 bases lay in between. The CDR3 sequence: CASSDSRGHSSYNEQFF. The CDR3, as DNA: TGTGCCAGCAGCGATTCTCGGGGACATTCCTCCTACAATGAGCAGTTCTTC. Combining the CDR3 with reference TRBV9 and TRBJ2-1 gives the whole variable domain DSGVTQTPKHLITATGQRVTLRCSPRSGDLSVYWYQQSLDQGLQFLIQYYNGEERAKGNILERFSAQQFPDLHSELNLSSLELGDSALYFCASSDSRGHSSYNEQFFGPGTRLTVL.

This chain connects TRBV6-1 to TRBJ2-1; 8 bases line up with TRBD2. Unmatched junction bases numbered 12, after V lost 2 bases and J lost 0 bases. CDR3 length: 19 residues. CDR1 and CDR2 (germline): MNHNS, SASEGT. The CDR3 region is CASSEMELAVLSSYNEQFF. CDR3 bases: TGTGCCAGCAGTGAAATGGAACTAGCGGTCCTAAGCTCCTACAATGAGCAGTTCTTC.

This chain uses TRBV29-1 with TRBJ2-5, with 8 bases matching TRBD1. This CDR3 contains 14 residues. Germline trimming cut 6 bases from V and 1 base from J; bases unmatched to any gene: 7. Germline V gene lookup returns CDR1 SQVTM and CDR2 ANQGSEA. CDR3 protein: CSVIPDRVQETQYF. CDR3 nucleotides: TGCAGCGTCATCCCGGACAGGGTCCAAGAGACCCAGTACTTC.

CDR3 sequence (DNA): TGTGCCAGTACCAAAGATAGCTCCTACAATGAGCAGTTCTTC. The encoded protein is CASTKDSSYNEQFF. The V call is TRBV19, the J call TRBJ2-1; D is uncertain. Trimming removed 7 bases at V and 0 bases at J, with 10 bases between. This CDR3 contains 14 residues. Germline CDR1 is LNHDA and CDR2 is SQIVND (reference sequence). Full variable domain (missing parts from reference TRBV19 and TRBJ2-1): DGGITQSPKYLFRKEGQNVTLSCEQNLNHDAMYWYRQDPGQGLRLIYYSQIVNDFQKGDIAEGYSVSREKKESFPLTVTSAQKNPTAFYLCASTKDSSYNEQFFGPGTRLTVL.

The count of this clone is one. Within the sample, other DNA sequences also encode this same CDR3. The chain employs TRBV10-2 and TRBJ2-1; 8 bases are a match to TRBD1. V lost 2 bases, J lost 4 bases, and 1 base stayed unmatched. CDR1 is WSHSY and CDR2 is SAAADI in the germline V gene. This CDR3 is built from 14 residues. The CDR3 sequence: CASSEDRGYNEQFF. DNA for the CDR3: TGCGCCAGCAGTGAGGACAGGGGTTACAATGAGCAGTTCTTC.

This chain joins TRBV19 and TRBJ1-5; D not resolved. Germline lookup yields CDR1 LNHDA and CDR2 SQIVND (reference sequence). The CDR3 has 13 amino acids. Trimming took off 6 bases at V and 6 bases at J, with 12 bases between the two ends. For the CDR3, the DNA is TGTGCCAGTAGCGACCTCGGCGGTCAGCCCCAGCATTTT. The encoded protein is CASSDLGGQPQHF.

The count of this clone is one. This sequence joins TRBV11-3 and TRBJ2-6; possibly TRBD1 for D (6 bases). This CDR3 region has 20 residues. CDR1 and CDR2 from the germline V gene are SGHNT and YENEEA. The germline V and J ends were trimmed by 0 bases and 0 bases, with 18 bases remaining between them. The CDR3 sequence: CASSLDGLGDIPSGANVLTF. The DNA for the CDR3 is TGTGCCAGCAGCTTAGATGGGTTGGGGGACATACCCTCTGGGGCCAACGTCCTGACTTTC.

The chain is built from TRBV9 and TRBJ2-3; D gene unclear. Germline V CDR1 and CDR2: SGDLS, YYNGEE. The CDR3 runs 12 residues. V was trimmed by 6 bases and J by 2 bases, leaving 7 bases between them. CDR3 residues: CASKRITDTQYF. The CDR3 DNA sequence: TGTGCCAGCAAGAGAATCACAGATACGCAGTATTTT.

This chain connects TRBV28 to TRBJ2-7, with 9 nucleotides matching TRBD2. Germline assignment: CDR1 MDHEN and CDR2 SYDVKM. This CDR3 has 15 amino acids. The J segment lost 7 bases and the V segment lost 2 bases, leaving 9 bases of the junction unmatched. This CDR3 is CASSLAGGIAREQYF. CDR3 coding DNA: TGTGCCAGCAGTTTAGCGGGGGGGATAGCTAGAGAGCAGTACTTC.

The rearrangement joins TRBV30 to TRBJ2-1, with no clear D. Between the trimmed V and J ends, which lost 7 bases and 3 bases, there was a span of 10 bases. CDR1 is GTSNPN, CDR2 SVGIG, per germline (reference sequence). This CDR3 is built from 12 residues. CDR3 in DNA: TGTGCCTTCGGGCTAGGCTACAATGAGCAGTTCTTC. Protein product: CAFGLGYNEQFF.

CDR3 DNA: TGCGCCAGCAGCCAAGAGGTAATAGAAGAGACCCAGTACTTC. Amino acids: CASSQEVIEETQYF. The chain employs TRBV4-1 and TRBJ2-5; D uncertain. CDR1 is MGHRA, CDR2 YSYEKL, per germline. The CDR3 sequence is 14 residues long. Deletions cut 0 bases from V and 3 bases from J, with 8 bases between.

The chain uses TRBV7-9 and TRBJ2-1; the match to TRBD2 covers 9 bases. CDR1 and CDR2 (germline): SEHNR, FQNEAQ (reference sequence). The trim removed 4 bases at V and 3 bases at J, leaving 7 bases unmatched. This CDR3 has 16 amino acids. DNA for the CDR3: TGTGCCAGCAGCTCCCCCAGCGGGGGGTTCTACAATGAGCAGTTCTTC. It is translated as CASSSPSGGFYNEQFF.

CDR3 region: CASSLGWGSYNSPLHF. CDR3 coding DNA: TGTGCCAGCAGCTTAGGCTGGGGTTCCTATAATTCACCCCTCCACTTT. V is TRBV27 and J is TRBJ1-6; D is undetermined. The germline gives CDR1 MNHEY, CDR2 SMNVEV (reference sequence). Trimming left V 6 bases short and J 1 base short, with 13 bases between. The CDR3 is 16 residues long.

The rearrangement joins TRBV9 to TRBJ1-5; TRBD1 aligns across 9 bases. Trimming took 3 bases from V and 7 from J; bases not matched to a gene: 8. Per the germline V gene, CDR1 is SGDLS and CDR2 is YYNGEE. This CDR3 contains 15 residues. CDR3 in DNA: TGTGCCAGCAGCGAGGGACAGGGACTAGAACAGCCCCAGCATTTT. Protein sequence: CASSEGQGLEQPQHF.

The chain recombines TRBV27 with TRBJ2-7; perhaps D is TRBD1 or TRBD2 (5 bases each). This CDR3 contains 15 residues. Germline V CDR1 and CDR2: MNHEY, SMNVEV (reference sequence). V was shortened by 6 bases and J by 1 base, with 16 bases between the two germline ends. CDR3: CASSRRDQNSYEQYF. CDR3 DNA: TGTGCCAGCAGCCGAAGGGACCAGAATTCCTACGAGCAGTACTTC.

The CDR3 region is CASSLSGATVYEQYF. In nucleotides, the CDR3 is TGTGCCAGCAGTTTATCGGGGGCTACGGTATACGAGCAGTACTTC. The chain uses TRBV27 and TRBJ2-7, with D perhaps TRBD1 (6 bases). This CDR3 has 15 amino acids. V lost 0 bases to trimming and J lost 4 bases, with 13 bases between them. Germline CDR1 MNHEY, CDR2 SMNVEV (reference sequence).

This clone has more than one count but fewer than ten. The CDR3 loop is CASSLSRGSGNTIYF. DNA for the CDR3: TGTGCCAGCAGCTTATCCCGGGGGTCTGGAAACACCATATATTTT. The rearrangement uses TRBV11-2 and TRBJ1-3; tentatively, D is TRBD1 (5 bases). V was cut by 2 bases and J by 1 base, with 9 bases left in between. Germline CDR1 SGHAT, CDR2 FQNNGV. CDR3 size: 15 residues.

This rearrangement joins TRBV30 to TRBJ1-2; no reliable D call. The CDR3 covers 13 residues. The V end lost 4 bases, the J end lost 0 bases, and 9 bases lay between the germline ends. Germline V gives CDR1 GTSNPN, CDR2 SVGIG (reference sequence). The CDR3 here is CAWTFGTNYGYTF. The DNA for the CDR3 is TGTGCCTGGACTTTCGGCACTAACTATGGCTACACCTTC.

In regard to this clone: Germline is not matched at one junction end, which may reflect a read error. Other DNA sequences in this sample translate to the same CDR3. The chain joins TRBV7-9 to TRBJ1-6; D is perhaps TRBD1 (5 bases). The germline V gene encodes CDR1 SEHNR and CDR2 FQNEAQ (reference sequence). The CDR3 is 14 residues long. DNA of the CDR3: TGTGCCAGCAGCTTGGGGGGAGAGAATTCACCCCTCCACTTC. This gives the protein CASSLGGENSPLHF.

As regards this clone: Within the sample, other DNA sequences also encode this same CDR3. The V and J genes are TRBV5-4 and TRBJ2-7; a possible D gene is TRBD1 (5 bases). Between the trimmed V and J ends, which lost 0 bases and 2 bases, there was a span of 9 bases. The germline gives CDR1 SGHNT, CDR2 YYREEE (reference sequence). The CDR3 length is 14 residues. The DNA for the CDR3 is TGTGCCAGCAGCTTGGTGCAGGGCGCCTACGAGCAGTACTTC. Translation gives CASSLVQGAYEQYF.

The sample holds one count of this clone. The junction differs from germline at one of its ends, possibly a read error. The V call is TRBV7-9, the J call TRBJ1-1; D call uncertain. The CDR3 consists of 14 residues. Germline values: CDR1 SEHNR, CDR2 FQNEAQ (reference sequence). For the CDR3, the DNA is TGTGCCACCAGCAGCCTAGGACCGAACACTGAAGCTTTCTTT. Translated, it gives CATSSLGPNTEAFF.

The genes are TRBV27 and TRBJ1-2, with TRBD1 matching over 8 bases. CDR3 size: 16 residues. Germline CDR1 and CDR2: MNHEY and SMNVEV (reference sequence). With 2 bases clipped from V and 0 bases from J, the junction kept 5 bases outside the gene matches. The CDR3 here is CASSLQRTGTNYGYTF. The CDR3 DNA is TGTGCCAGCAGTTTACAGAGGACAGGGACTAACTATGGCTACACCTTC.

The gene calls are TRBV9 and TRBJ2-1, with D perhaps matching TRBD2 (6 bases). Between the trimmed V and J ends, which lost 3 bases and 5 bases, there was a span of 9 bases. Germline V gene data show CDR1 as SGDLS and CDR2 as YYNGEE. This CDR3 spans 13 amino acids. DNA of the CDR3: TGTGCCAGCAGCGCCGGGAGTCACAATGAGCAGTTCTTC. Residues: CASSAGSHNEQFF.

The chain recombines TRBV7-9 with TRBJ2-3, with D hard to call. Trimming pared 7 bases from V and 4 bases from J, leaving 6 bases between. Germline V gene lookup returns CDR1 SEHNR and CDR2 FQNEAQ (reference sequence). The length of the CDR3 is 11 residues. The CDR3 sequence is CASIGADTQYF. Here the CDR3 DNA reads TGTGCCAGCATAGGAGCAGATACGCAGTATTTT.

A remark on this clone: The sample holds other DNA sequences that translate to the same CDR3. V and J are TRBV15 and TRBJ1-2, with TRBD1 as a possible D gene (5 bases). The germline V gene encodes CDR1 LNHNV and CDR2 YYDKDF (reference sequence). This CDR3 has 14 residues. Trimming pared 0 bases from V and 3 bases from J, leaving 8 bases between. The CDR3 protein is CATSRDLGDYGYTF. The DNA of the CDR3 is TGTGCCACCAGCAGAGATCTGGGGGACTATGGCTACACCTTC.